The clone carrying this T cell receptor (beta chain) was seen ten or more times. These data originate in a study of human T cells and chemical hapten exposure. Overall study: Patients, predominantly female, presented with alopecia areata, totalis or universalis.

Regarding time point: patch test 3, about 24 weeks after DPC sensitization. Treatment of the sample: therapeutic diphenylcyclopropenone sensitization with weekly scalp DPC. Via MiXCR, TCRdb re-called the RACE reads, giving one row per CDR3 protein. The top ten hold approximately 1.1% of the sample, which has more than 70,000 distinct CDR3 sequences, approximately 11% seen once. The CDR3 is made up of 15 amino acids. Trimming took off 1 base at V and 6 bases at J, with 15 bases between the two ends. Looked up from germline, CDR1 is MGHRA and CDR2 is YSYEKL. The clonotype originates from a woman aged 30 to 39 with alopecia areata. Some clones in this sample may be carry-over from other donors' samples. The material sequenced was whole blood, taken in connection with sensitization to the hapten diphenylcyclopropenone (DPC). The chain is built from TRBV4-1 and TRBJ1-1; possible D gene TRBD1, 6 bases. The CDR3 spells CASSQVGGGFAEAFF. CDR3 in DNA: TGCGCCAGCAGCCAAGTGGGAGGGGGTTTCGCTGAAGCTTTCTTT.